This T cell receptor (beta chain) was recorded in a study of shared clonotypes between healthy human individuals. Sequenced by immunoSEQ multiplex PCR; TCRdb stores in-frame clones only, minus some. This sample has around 1,900,000 clones, with roughly 95% found just once. The CDR3 consists of 19 residues. Germline loops: CDR1 MNHEY, CDR2 SMNVEV (reference sequence). Trimming cost V 0 bases and J 1 base; bases outside gene matches: 7. Naive CD8 populations comprised CD45RO-negative cells positively selected for CCR7, excluding terminally differentiated effector memory CD45RA+ cells. The sequenced sample was naive CD8+ T cells from PBMCs. The chain carries TRBV27 and TRBJ2-1; 12 bases are shared with TRBD2. The clonotype comes from a man aged 18 to 30 in good health. Some clones in this sample may be carry-over from other donors' samples. The CDR3 reads CASSLSLGTSGPSYNEQFF. CDR3 nucleotide sequence: TGTGCCAGCAGTTTATCGTTAGGGACTAGCGGGCCATCCTACAATGAGCAGTTCTTC.